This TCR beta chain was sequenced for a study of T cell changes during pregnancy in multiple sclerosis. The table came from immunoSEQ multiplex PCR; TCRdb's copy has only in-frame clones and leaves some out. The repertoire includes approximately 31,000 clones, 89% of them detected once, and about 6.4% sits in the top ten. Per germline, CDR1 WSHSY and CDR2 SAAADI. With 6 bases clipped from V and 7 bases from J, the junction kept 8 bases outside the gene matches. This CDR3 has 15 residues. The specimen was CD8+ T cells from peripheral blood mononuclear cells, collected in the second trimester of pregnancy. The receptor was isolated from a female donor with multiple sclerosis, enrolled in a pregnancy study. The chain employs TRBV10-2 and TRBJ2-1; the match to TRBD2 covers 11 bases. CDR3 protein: CASRTGLAVLNEQFF. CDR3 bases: TGCGCCAGCAGGACGGGACTAGCGGTCTTGAATGAGCAGTTCTTC.